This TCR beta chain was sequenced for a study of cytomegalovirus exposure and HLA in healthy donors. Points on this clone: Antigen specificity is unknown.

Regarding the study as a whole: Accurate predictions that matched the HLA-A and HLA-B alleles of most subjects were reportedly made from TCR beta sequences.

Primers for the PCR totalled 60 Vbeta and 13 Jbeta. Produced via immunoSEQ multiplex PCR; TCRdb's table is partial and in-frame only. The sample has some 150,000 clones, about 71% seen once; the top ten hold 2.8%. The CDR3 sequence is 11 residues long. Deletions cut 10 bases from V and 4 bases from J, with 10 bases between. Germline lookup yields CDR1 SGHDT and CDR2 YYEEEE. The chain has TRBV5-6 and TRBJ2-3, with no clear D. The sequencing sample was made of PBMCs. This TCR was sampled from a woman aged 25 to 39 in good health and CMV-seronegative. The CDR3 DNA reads TGTGCCTCCTCTCGGTCAGATACGCAGTATTTT. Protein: CASSRSDTQYF.